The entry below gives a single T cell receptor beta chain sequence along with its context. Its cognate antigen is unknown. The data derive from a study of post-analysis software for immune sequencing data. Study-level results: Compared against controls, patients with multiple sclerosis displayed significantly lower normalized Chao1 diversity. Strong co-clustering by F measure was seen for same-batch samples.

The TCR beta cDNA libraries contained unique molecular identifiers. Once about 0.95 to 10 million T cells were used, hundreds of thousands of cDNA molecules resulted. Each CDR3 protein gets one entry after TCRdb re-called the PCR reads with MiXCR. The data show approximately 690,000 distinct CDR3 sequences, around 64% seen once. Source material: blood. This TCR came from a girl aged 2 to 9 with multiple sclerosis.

CDR3 DNA sequence: TGTGCCAGCATGGCGGGGGGAGCAGATACGCAGTATTTT. This gives the protein CASMAGGADTQYF. The chain employs TRBV6-2 or TRBV6-3 and TRBJ2-3, with 8 bases matching TRBD2. Trimming at V came to 7 bases and at J to 4 bases, leaving 4 bases not matched to a gene. CDR3 length: 13 amino acids. Germline CDR1 and CDR2: MNHEY and SVGEGT.